The 18 T cell receptor beta chains given below trace back to one sample, sequenced in a study of molecular identifiers for immune sequencing clone quantification. TCRdb fed the PCR reads into MiXCR, producing one record per CDR3 protein. The sample lists about 97,000 distinct CDR3 sequences; about 24% were seen once. The sequencing input was naive CD8+ T cells from blood, with Jurkat cell RNA spiked in. The subset denotes: FACS-sorted CD8+CD4-CCR7+CD45RA+ naive T cells. Receptors were obtained from a human donor in good health. Some libraries in this study had Jurkat cell RNA spiked in.

This clonotype was picked up a small number of times. This chain connects TRBV12-3 or TRBV12-4 to TRBJ1-4; D call uncertain. Trimming stripped 6 bases from V and 8 bases from J, with 16 bases between. The CDR3 runs 14 residues. Here the CDR3 reads CASSPITLREKLFF. The CDR3 DNA follows: TGTGCCAGCAGCCCCATTACCCTGCGGGAAAAACTGTTTTTT.

Many counts were recorded for this clonotype. This chain joins TRBV5-6 and TRBJ1-1; D is ambiguous. Germline V lookup: CDR1 SGHDT, CDR2 YYEEEE. The CDR3 length is 17 residues. V was clipped by 0 bases and J by 0 bases, with 15 bases between them. CDR3 sequence reads: CASSLERWGQLNTEAFF. CDR3 bases: TGTGCCAGCAGCTTGGAGAGGTGGGGTCAACTGAACACTGAAGCTTTCTTT. Together with reference TRBV5-6 and TRBJ1-1, the CDR3 gives the full variable domain: DAGVTQSPTHLIKTRGQQVTLRCSPKSGHDTVSWYQQALGQGPQFIFQYYEEEERQRGNFPDRFSGHQFPNYSSELNVNALLLGDSALYLCASSLERWGQLNTEAFFGQGTRLTVV.

This clonotype was seen more than once but under ten times. V and J are TRBV9 and TRBJ2-7; D is possibly TRBD1 (6 bases). CDR1 is SGDLS, CDR2 YYNGEE, per germline. V dropped 1 base and J dropped 2 bases, with 10 bases sitting between them. The CDR3 is made up of 14 amino acids. The CDR3 reads CASSVWSGAYEQYF. The CDR3 DNA sequence: TGTGCCAGCAGCGTATGGTCAGGGGCCTACGAGCAGTACTTC.

Of note for this clonotype: Compared with germline, one end of the junction differs, possibly owing to a read error. V and J are TRBV10-3 and TRBJ2-5, with 14 bases fitting TRBD2. CDR3 length: 19 amino acids. CDR1 ENHRY and CDR2 SYGVKD come from the germline V gene. The CDR3 DNA reads as TGTGCCATCAGTGAGTCGCCGGGACTAGCGGGAGCAGTTCGAGAGACCCGGTACTTC. Its translation is CAISESPGLAGAVRETRYF.

This chain joins TRBV6-2 or TRBV6-3 and TRBJ2-1; D is perhaps TRBD1 (5 bases). The CDR3 contains 13 residues. The V gene's germline CDR1 is MNHEY and CDR2 SVGEGT. V was clipped by 4 bases and J by 5 bases, with 9 bases between them. The CDR3: CASSWAGNNEQFF. The DNA for the CDR3 is TGTGCCAGCAGTTGGGCAGGGAACAATGAGCAGTTCTTC.

This clonotype was observed many times. The V gene is TRBV20-1, the J gene TRBJ2-7, with D possibly being TRBD2 (6 bases). Trimming removed 0 bases at V and 0 bases at J, with 12 bases between. CDR3 length: 15 residues. Germline V gene data show CDR1 as DFQATT and CDR2 as SNEGSKA (reference sequence). In nucleotides, the CDR3 is TGCAGTGCTAGAGATGGGGCTAGCGCCTCCTACGAGCAGTACTTC. It specifies CSARDGASASYEQYF.

This clonotype was detected many times. The chain links TRBV6-2 or TRBV6-3 to TRBJ2-5; 9 nucleotides line up with TRBD1. CDR3 length equals 13 residues. V was pared by 4 bases and J by 9 bases, with 6 bases of the junction left unmatched. The germline CDR1 and CDR2 sequences are MNHEY and SVGEGT. CDR3 region: CASSSGQGTAQYF. Here the CDR3 DNA reads TGTGCCAGCAGTTCGGGACAGGGAACGGCCCAGTACTTC.

This clonotype has only a few counts. CDR3 sequence (DNA): TGTGCCAGCAGCTTCGGACTAACCCCCGAGCAGTACTTC. Translation gives CASSFGLTPEQYF. This chain uses TRBV11-2 with TRBJ2-7; TRBD2 is a possible D gene (6 bases). CDR1 is SGHAT, CDR2 FQNNGV, per germline. Deletions cut 3 bases from V and 6 bases from J, with 12 bases between. The CDR3 extends over 13 amino acids.

The sample holds many counts of this clonotype. This chain connects TRBV30 to TRBJ2-7; tentative D call: TRBD2 (5 bases). The CDR3 has 14 residues. The germline V and J ends were trimmed by 3 bases and 0 bases, with 12 bases remaining between them. CDR1 GTSNPN and CDR2 SVGIG come from the germline V gene (reference sequence). The CDR3 nucleotides read TGTGCCTGGAGCGTCGGGGTCAGCTCCTACGAGCAGTACTTC. This translates into CAWSVGVSSYEQYF.

This clonotype was observed a single time. Just one base apart from a much larger clone, this may be a read error. This sequence joins TRBV12-3 or TRBV12-4 and TRBJ2-5; 7 positions match TRBD1. CDR3 size: 15 residues. CDR3 nucleotide sequence: TGTGCCAGAAGTTTAGGGTCAGGGGGTTTCGAGACCCAGTACTTC. This codes for CARSLGSGGFETQYF.

The V and J genes are TRBV5-4 and TRBJ1-1; 8 bases fit TRBD1. CDR1 is SGHNT, CDR2 YYREEE, per germline (reference sequence). The CDR3 runs 14 residues. Unmatched junction bases numbered 4, after V lost 5 bases and J lost 1 base. The CDR3 bases are TGTGCCAGCAGACCCGGGACAGGGAACACTGAAGCTTTCTTT. Amino acids: CASRPGTGNTEAFF.

This clonotype was observed many times. This chain joins TRBV12-3 or TRBV12-4 and TRBJ1-4; no clear D. Deletions cut 4 bases from V and 5 bases from J, with 11 bases between. The CDR3 length is 14 residues. The CDR3 DNA follows: TGTGCCAGCAGTTGGTCAGGAGCGAATGAAAAACTGTTTTTT. Encoded protein: CASSWSGANEKLFF.

This clonotype was seen at least ten times. V gene TRBV2 combines with J gene TRBJ1-1, with D tentatively TRBD1 (6 bases). V lost 7 bases and J lost 8, with 17 bases in between. The germline V gene encodes CDR1 SNHLY and CDR2 FYNNEI. This CDR3 is 13 amino acids long. The CDR3 is CASNSPGGREAFF. CDR3 DNA: TGTGCCAGCAACTCGCCCGGGGGGCGCGAAGCTTTCTTT.

The chain carries TRBV6-1 and TRBJ2-3, with D possibly TRBD1 on 6 matching bases. Between the trimmed V and J ends, which lost 11 bases and 2 bases, there was a span of 17 bases. The CDR3 is made up of 14 amino acids. Germline V gene sequence: CDR1 MNHNS, CDR2 SASEGT. Here the CDR3 reads CAGGPGVNTDTQYF. In nucleotides, the CDR3 is TGTGCCGGCGGTCCAGGGGTGAACACAGATACGCAGTATTTT.

Comments on this clonotype: At one end, the junction sequence differs from germline, possibly due to a read error. The V and J genes are TRBV4-1 and TRBJ2-7, with a weak D call TRBD1 (6 bases). Germline V gene lookup returns CDR1 MGHRA and CDR2 YSYEKL. This CDR3 region has 15 residues. In DNA form, the CDR3 reads TGCGCCAGCAGCCAAGTGCCGGACAGCTCCTACGAGCAGCCCTTC. It yields the protein CASSQVPDSSYEQPF.

This clonotype was observed at least ten times. The chain carries TRBV7-2 and TRBJ1-1; no definite D call. The germline CDR1 and CDR2 sequences are SGHTA and FQGNSA. V was cut by 1 base and J by 5 bases, with 14 bases left in between. The CDR3 is 15 amino acids. The DNA of the CDR3 is TGTGCCAGCAGCTTAGGGTTTAGATCTCCTACTGAAGCTTTCTTT. Translating gives CASSLGFRSPTEAFF.

There are a few counts of this clonotype. A read error may explain this, as a much larger clone is one base away. Here the CDR3 reads CASNSGLSHEQYF. Written as DNA, the CDR3 is TGTGCCAGCAACTCAGGGTTAAGCCACGAGCAGTACTTC. This rearrangement joins TRBV9 to TRBJ2-7; the D gene is possibly TRBD1 (5 bases). The CDR3 consists of 13 residues. V lost 6 bases and J lost 5, with 15 bases in between. The germline V gene has CDR1 SGDLS and CDR2 YYNGEE.

This clonotype was detected only a few times. This chain joins TRBV27 and TRBJ2-1; possible D gene TRBD1, 6 bases. The length of the CDR3 is 15 residues. Trimming took off 5 bases at V and 0 bases at J, with 11 bases between the two ends. Germline V CDR1 and CDR2: MNHEY, SMNVEV (reference sequence). DNA of the CDR3: TGTGCCAGCAGTGGTACAGGGAGCTCCTACAATGAGCAGTTCTTC. Translation gives CASSGTGSSYNEQFF.